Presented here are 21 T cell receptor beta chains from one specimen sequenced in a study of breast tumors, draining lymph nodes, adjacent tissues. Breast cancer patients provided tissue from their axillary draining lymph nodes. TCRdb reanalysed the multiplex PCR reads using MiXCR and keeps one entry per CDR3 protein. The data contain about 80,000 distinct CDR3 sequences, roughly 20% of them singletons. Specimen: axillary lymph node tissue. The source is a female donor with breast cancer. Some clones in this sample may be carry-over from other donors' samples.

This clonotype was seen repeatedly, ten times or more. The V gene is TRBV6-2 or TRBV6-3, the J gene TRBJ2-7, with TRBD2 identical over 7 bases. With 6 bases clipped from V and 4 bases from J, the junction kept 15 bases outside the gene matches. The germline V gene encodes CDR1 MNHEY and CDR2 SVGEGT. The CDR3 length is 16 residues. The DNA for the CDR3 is TGTGCCAGCAGAGCGGGAACTGCAATCGGGGAATACGAGCAGTACTTC. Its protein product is CASRAGTAIGEYEQYF.

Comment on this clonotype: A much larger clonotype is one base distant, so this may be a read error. The CDR3 here is CATSRGPTGVETQYF. The CDR3, as DNA: TGTGCCACCAGCAGGGGTCCCACAGGGGTAGAGACCCAGTACTTC. The V call is TRBV9, the J call TRBJ2-5; 7 nucleotides align to TRBD1. The CDR3 runs 15 residues. Looked up from germline, CDR1 is SGDLS and CDR2 is YYNGEE.

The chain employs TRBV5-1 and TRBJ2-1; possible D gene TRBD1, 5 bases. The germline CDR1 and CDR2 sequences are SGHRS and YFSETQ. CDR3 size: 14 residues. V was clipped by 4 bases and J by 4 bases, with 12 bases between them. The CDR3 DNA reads TGCGCCAGCAGCCTAGAGACAGCTTACAATGAGCAGTTCTTC. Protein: CASSLETAYNEQFF.

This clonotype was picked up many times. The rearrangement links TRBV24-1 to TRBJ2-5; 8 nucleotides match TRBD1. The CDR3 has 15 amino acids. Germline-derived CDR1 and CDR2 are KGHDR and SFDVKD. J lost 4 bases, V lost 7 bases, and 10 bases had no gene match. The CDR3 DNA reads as TGTGCCACCAGCGCGGGGCAGGGGGCTGGAGAGACCCAGTACTTC. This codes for CATSAGQGAGETQYF.

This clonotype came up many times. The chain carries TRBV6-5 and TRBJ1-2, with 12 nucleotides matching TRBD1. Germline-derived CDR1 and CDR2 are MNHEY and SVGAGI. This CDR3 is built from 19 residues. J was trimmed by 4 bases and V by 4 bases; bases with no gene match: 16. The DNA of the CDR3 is TGTGCCAGCAGTTTCGCGCCCCCGGGACAGGGGGCGCGTGGCTATGGCTACACCTTC. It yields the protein CASSFAPPGQGARGYGYTF.

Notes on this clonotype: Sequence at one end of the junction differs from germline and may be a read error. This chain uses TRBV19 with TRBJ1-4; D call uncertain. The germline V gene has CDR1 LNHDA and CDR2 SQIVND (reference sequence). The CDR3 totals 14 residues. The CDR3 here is CANSIKSTNEKLFF. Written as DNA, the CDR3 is TGTGCCAATAGTATTAAATCAACTAATGAAAAACTGTTTTTT. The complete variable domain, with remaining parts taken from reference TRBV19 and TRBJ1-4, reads DGGITQSPKYLFRKEGQNVTLSCEQNLNHDAMYWYRQDPGQGLRLIYYSQIVNDFQKGDIAEGYSVSREKKESFPLTVTSAQKNPTAFYLCANSIKSTNEKLFFGSGTQLSVL.

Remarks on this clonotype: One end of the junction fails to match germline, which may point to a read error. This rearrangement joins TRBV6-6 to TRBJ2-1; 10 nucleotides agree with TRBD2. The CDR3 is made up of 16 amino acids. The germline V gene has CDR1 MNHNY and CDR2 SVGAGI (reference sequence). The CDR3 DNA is TGTGCCTGCAGTTGGGTCAGCGGGGGGGATGGGGGTGAGCAGTTCTTC. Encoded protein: CACSWVSGGDGGEQFF.

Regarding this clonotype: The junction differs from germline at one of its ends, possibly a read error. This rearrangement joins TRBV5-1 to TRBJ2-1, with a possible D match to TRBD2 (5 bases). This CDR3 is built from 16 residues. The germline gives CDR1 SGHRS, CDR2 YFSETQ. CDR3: CASSLEFGAACNEQSF. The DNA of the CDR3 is TGCGCCAGCAGCTTGGAGTTCGGAGCGGCTTGCAATGAGCAGTCCTTC.

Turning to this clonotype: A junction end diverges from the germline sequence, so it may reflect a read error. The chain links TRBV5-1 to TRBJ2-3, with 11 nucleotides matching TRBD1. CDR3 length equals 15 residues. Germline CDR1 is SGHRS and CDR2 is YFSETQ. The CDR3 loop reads CASRYGTGGTGTQYF. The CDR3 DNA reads TGCGCCAGCAGGTACGGGACAGGGGGAACAGGTACGCAGTATTTC.

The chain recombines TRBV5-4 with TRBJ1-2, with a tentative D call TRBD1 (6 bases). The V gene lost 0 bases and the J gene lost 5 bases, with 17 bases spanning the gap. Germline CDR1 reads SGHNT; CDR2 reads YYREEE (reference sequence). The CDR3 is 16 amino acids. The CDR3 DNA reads TGTGCCAGCAGCTTGGCCGGGGGCAACCAGAATTATGGCTACACCTTC. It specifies CASSLAGGNQNYGYTF.

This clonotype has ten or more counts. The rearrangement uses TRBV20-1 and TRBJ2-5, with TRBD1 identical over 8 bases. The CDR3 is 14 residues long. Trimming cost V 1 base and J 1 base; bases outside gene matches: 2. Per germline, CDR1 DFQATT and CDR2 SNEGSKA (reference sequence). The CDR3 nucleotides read TGCAGTGCTAGAGTAGACAGGGGCCAAGAGACCCAGTACTTC. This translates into CSARVDRGQETQYF.

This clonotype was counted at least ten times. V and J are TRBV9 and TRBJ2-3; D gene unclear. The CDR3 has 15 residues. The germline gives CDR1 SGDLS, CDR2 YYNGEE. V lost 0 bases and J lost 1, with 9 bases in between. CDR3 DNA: TGTGCCAGCAGCGTAGGACCGACTCGCACAGATACGCAGTATTTT. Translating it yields CASSVGPTRTDTQYF.

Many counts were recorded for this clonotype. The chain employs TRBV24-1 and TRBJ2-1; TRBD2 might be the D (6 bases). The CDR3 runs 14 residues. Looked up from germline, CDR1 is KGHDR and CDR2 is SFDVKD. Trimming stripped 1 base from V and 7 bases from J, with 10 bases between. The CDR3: CATSDFSGRNEQFF. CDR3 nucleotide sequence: TGTGCCACCAGTGATTTTAGTGGGAGGAATGAGCAGTTCTTC.

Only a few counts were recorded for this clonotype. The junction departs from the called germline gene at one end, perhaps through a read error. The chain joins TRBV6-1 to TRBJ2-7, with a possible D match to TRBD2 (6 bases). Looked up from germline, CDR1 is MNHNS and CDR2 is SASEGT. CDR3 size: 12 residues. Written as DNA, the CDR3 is TGTGTCAGCGGAGGGGTAGGGAACGAGCAGTACTTC. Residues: CVSGGVGNEQYF.

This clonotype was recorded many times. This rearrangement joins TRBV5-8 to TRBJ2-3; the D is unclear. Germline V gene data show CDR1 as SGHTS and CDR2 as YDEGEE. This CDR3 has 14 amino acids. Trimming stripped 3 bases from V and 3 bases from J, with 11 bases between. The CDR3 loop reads CASSYIFGTDTQYF. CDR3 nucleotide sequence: TGTGCCAGCAGCTACATTTTCGGAACAGATACGCAGTATTTT.

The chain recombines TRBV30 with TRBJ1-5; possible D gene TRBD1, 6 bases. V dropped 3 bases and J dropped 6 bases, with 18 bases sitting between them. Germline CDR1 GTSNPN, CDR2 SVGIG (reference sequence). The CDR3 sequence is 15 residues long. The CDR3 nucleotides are TGTGCCTGGAGCCGCTCGGGGGGGGCTGGTCAGCCCCAGCATTTT. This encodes CAWSRSGGAGQPQHF. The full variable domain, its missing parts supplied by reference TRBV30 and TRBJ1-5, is SQTIHQWPATLVQPVGSPLSLECTVEGTSNPNLYWYRQAAGRGLQLLFYSVGIGQISSEVPQNLSASRPQDRQFILSSKKLLLSDSGFYLCAWSRSGGAGQPQHFGDGTRLSIL.

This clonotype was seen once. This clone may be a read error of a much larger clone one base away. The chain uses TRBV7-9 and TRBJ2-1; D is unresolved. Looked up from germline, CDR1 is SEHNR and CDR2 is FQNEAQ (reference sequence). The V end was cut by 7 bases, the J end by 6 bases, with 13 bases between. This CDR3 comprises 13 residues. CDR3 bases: TGTGCCAGCAACAACGACGTATGCAATGAGCAGTTCTTC. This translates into CASNNDVCNEQFF. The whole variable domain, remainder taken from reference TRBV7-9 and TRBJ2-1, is DTGVSQNPRHKITKRGQNVTFRCDPISEHNRLYWYRQTLGQGPEFLTYFQNEAQLEKSRLLSDRFSAERPKGSFSTLEIQRTEQGDSAMYLCASNNDVCNEQFFGPGTRLTVL.

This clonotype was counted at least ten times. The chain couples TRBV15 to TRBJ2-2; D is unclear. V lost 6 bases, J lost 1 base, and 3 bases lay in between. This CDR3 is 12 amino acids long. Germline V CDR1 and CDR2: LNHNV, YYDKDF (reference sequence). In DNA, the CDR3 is TGTGCCACCAGGCGGAACACCGGGGAGCTGTTTTTT. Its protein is CATRRNTGELFF. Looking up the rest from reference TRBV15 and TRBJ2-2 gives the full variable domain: DAMVIQNPRYQVTQFGKPVTLSCSQTLNHNVMYWYQQKSSQAPKLLFHYYDKDFNNEADTPDNFQSRRPNTSFCFLDIRSPGLGDTAMYLCATRRNTGELFFGEGSRLTVL.

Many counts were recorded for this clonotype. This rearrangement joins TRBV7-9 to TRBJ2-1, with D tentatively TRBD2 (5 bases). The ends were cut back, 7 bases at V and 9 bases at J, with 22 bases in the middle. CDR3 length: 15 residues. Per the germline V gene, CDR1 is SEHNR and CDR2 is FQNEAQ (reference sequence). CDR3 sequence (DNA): TGTGCCAGCACCGGCGTAGCGAACCTTGGAGTTGAGCAGTTCTTC. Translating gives CASTGVANLGVEQFF.

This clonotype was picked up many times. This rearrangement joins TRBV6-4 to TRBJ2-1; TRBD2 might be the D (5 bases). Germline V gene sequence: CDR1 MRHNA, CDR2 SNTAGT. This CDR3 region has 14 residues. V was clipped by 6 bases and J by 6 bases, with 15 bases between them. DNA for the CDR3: TGTGCCAGCAGCTCAGAGGGATTCGTCAATGAGCAGTTCTTC. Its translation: CASSSEGFVNEQFF.

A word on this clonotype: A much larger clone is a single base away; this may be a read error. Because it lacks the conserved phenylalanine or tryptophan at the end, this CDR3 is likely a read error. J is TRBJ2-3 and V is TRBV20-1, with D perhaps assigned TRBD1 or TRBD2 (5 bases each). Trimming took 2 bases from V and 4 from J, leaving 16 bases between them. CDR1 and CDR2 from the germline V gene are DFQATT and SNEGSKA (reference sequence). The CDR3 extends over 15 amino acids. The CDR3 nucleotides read TGCAGTGCTAGACTCAGCGGAGTGGGGGCAGATACGCAGTATTCT. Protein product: CSARLSGVGADTQYS.